This T cell receptor beta chain appears in the sequencing data of a study of technical replicates of blood from several donors. The V gene end was trimmed by 3 bases and the J gene end by 4 bases; junction bases not matched to a gene: 6. The CDR3 loop spans 15 amino acids. The germline CDR1 and CDR2 sequences are KGHSH and LQKENI. Sequencing used immunoSEQ multiplex PCR; TCRdb keeps in-frame clones, though not all of them. The sample lists about 83,000 clones, about 92% occurring once. This sequence originates from a human donor in good health. V usage is TRBV18 and J usage is TRBJ2-7, with 10 bases aligning to TRBD1. Specimen: T cells isolated from PBMCs. The CDR3 here is CASSPAGTGAYEQYF. As DNA, the CDR3 is TGTGCCAGCTCACCCGCCGGGACAGGGGCTTACGAGCAGTACTTC.